These 22 T cell receptor beta chains were all obtained from the same sample, sequenced in a study of cytomegalovirus exposure and HLA in healthy donors. With 60 Vbeta and 13 Jbeta primers, the PCR was carried out. Sequencing used immunoSEQ multiplex PCR; TCRdb keeps in-frame clones, though not all of them. The sample consists of some 110,000 clones, approximately 70% of them appearing once. The sample taken for sequencing was PBMCs. Receptors originate from a woman aged 30 to 39 in good health and CMV-seronegative.

CDR3 sequence: CASSINTDTQYF. CDR3 coding DNA: TGTGCCAGTAGTATTAATACAGATACGCAGTATTTT. The chain couples TRBV19 to TRBJ2-3; D unresolved. This CDR3 is built from 12 residues. Germline V gives CDR1 LNHDA, CDR2 SQIVND (reference sequence). V lost 3 bases and J 3 bases, leaving 4 bases between the germline ends.

The V and J genes are TRBV6-5 and TRBJ1-2; possible D gene TRBD1, 6 bases. The CDR3 totals 13 residues. Germline CDR1 and CDR2: MNHEY and SVGAGI. Trimming left V 0 bases short and J 7 bases short, with 9 bases between. This chain's CDR3 is CASSYSGGGGYTF. CDR3 nucleotide sequence: TGTGCCAGCAGTTACTCGGGAGGGGGTGGCTACACCTTC.

The gene calls are TRBV5-1 and TRBJ2-7; 8 bases match TRBD2. After removal of 5 bases from V and 2 bases from J, the junction contained 6 bases not matched to a gene. The CDR3 length is 14 residues. Per the germline V gene, CDR1 is SGHRS and CDR2 is YFSETQ. Here the CDR3 DNA reads TGCGCCAGCAGACTGGGGACTAGTCCCTACGAGCAGTACTTC. Amino acids: CASRLGTSPYEQYF.

This clone was found a few times. The V gene is TRBV27, the J gene TRBJ1-1; a possible D gene is TRBD1 (5 bases). Trimming cost V 6 bases and J 1 base, with 12 bases left between them. The germline CDR1 and CDR2 sequences are MNHEY and SMNVEV (reference sequence). The CDR3 extends over 14 amino acids. The CDR3 protein is CASRKGTGNTEAFF. In DNA form, the CDR3 reads TGTGCCAGCAGAAAGGGCACAGGGAACACTGAAGCTTTCTTT.

The chain recombines TRBV6-6 with TRBJ1-5; 8 nucleotides match TRBD1. CDR3 size: 16 residues. Trimming cost V 3 bases and J 4 bases; bases outside gene matches: 8. The germline V gene has CDR1 MNHNY and CDR2 SVGAGI (reference sequence). CDR3 region: CASSYKGQEPNQPQHF. The CDR3, as DNA: TGTGCCAGCAGTTATAAGGGACAGGAGCCTAATCAGCCCCAGCATTTT.

The sample holds a few counts of this clone. The chain has TRBV7-6 and TRBJ2-7; 7 bases agree with TRBD2. V lost 4 bases to trimming and J lost 7 bases; unmatched junction nucleotides: 10. There are 14 residues in the CDR3. The V gene's germline CDR1 is SGHVS and CDR2 FNYEAQ. Written as DNA, the CDR3 is TGTGCCAGCAGCTACCGGACGGTGGGAGGGGAGCAGTACTTC. Protein product: CASSYRTVGGEQYF.

The rearrangement joins TRBV6-1 to TRBJ1-1, with D unresolved. The CDR3 has 13 amino acids. Germline V gene data show CDR1 as MNHNS and CDR2 as SASEGT. V lost 4 bases and J 3 bases, leaving 9 bases between the germline ends. The CDR3 region has the DNA TGTGCCAGCAGTGGAGGCCCCCACACTGAAGCTTTCTTT. This translates into CASSGGPHTEAFF.

This clone appeared a few times. The genes are TRBV5-4 and TRBJ2-7; 7 bases agree with TRBD1. The CDR3 covers 16 residues. The trim removed 4 bases at V and 3 bases at J, leaving 13 bases unmatched. The germline V gene encodes CDR1 SGHNT and CDR2 YYREEE (reference sequence). The CDR3 DNA sequence: TGTGCCAGCAGCCCGAACACAGGGGCATGGGTCTACGAGCAGTACTTC. This codes for CASSPNTGAWVYEQYF.

The CDR3 DNA reads as TGCGCCAGCAGCGTCGGACATCAGAACACTGAAGCTTTCTTT. Encoded protein: CASSVGHQNTEAFF. This rearrangement joins TRBV5-1 to TRBJ1-1; D perhaps matches TRBD1 (5 bases). V was pared by 4 bases and J by 1 base, with 11 bases between. The length of the CDR3 is 14 residues. CDR1 is SGHRS and CDR2 is YFSETQ in the germline V gene.

This chain uses TRBV7-9 with TRBJ2-5, with 7 bases aligning to TRBD2. This CDR3 has 17 residues. J gave up 1 base and V 1 base, and 9 bases lay outside the gene matches. The germline CDR1 and CDR2 sequences are SEHNR and FQNEAQ (reference sequence). This CDR3 reads CASSLVGAGALQETQYF. CDR3 bases: TGTGCCAGCAGCTTAGTGGGTGCGGGAGCTCTCCAAGAGACCCAGTACTTC.

V and J are TRBV29-1 and TRBJ1-1, with D possibly being TRBD1 (5 bases). Deletions cut 3 bases from V and 1 base from J, with 15 bases between. This CDR3 contains 15 residues. Germline CDR1 reads SQVTM; CDR2 reads ANQGSEA. CDR3 sequence (DNA): TGCAGCGTTGAGGGGCAGGGAGGGAAGAACACTGAAGCTTTCTTT. The encoded protein is CSVEGQGGKNTEAFF.

The chain carries TRBV5-4 and TRBJ1-1; D is possibly TRBD1 (5 bases). The CDR3 covers 15 residues. The V end lost 0 bases, the J end lost 1 base, and 10 bases lay between the germline ends. Germline V gene lookup returns CDR1 SGHNT and CDR2 YYREEE (reference sequence). This CDR3 is CASSLAETANTEAFF. CDR3 DNA: TGTGCCAGCAGCTTGGCTGAGACAGCGAACACTGAAGCTTTCTTT. Drawing the rest from reference TRBV5-4 and TRBJ1-1, the complete variable domain is ETGVTQSPTHLIKTRGQQVTLRCSSQSGHNTVSWYQQALGQGPQFIFQYYREEENGRGNFPPRFSGLQFPNYSSELNVNALELDDSALYLCASSLAETANTEAFFGQGTRLTVV.

Only one count was recorded for this clone. CDR3 sequence reads: CASSSGGTAYNEQFF. CDR3 DNA: TGTGCCAGCAGCTCGGGGGGAACAGCCTACAATGAGCAGTTCTTC. V is TRBV7-9 and J is TRBJ2-1, with 7 bases fitting TRBD2. V shed 4 bases, J shed 2 bases, and the junction held 5 bases outside the gene matches. CDR1 is SEHNR, CDR2 FQNEAQ, per germline (reference sequence). CDR3 length: 15 residues.

This chain joins TRBV30 and TRBJ1-2; possibly TRBD1 for D (6 bases). The CDR3 consists of 15 residues. From germline, CDR1 is GTSNPN and CDR2 SVGIG (reference sequence). The V and J ends lost 3 bases and 5 bases respectively, with 19 bases between them. CDR3: CAWRVTGLNSYGYTF. The CDR3 nucleotides are TGTGCCTGGAGAGTTACAGGGTTGAATAGTTATGGCTACACCTTC.

The gene calls are TRBV28 and TRBJ1-3, with D tentatively TRBD1 (5 bases). Germline CDR1 MDHEN, CDR2 SYDVKM. The CDR3 length is 16 residues. V lost 7 bases to trimming and J lost 0 bases, with 16 bases between them. CDR3 DNA sequence: TGTGCCAGCATCATTGGGGGACTGTACTCTGGAAACACCATATATTTT. Amino acid sequence: CASIIGGLYSGNTIYF.

This clone was detected only a few times. Written as DNA, the CDR3 is TGTGCCAGCAGCTTAGCGCGGAGACTTTCTAACTATGGCTACACCTTC. This codes for CASSLARRLSNYGYTF. V is TRBV7-6 and J is TRBJ1-2; D unresolved. CDR3 size: 16 residues. V was trimmed by 0 bases and J by 0 bases, leaving 11 bases between them. Germline V gives CDR1 SGHVS, CDR2 FNYEAQ.

The gene calls are TRBV19 and TRBJ1-5; TRBD1 matches 11 bases. Looked up from germline, CDR1 is LNHDA and CDR2 is SQIVND (reference sequence). Trimming removed 3 bases from V and 7 bases from J; junction bases left unmatched: 8. CDR3 length equals 16 residues. The chain's CDR3 is CASSIWDRGTVQPQHF. The CDR3 nucleotides are TGTGCCAGTAGTATCTGGGACAGGGGGACGGTGCAGCCCCAGCATTTT.

The chain couples TRBV7-9 to TRBJ1-4; no definite D call. The germline V and J ends were trimmed by 5 bases and 0 bases, with 10 bases remaining between them. Germline loops: CDR1 SEHNR, CDR2 FQNEAQ (reference sequence). CDR3 length equals 15 residues. The CDR3 nucleotides are TGTGCCAGCAGCGTGGACGGGGCAACTAATGAAAAACTGTTTTTT. It translates to CASSVDGATNEKLFF.

The gene calls are TRBV9 and TRBJ2-3; possible D gene TRBD1, 5 bases. Germline CDR1 and CDR2: SGDLS and YYNGEE. The CDR3 contains 14 residues. The V gene lost 2 bases and the J gene lost 2 bases, with 9 bases spanning the gap. Here the CDR3 reads CASSVRQYTDTQYF. CDR3 nucleotide sequence: TGTGCCAGCAGCGTTAGACAGTACACAGATACGCAGTATTTT.

The V and J genes are TRBV27 and TRBJ1-1; no reliable D call. Germline V lookup: CDR1 MNHEY, CDR2 SMNVEV (reference sequence). The V gene lost 8 bases and the J gene lost 0 bases, with 10 bases spanning the gap. This CDR3 spans 13 amino acids. The DNA of the CDR3 is TGTGCCAGCTTTGTGGGCTTGAACACTGAAGCTTTCTTT. Translated: CASFVGLNTEAFF.

This clone showed up just once. The gene calls are TRBV6-1 and TRBJ1-2; TRBD1 is a possible D gene (6 bases). The germline V gene has CDR1 MNHNS and CDR2 SASEGT. This CDR3 is built from 15 residues. The V and J ends lost 4 bases and 4 bases respectively, with 16 bases between them. The CDR3 sequence is CASSVTLRGTYGYTF. As DNA, the CDR3 is TGTGCCAGCAGTGTCACTCTGAGGGGGACCTATGGCTACACCTTC.

The chain recombines TRBV2 with TRBJ1-1; D may be TRBD1 (5 bases). From germline, CDR1 is SNHLY and CDR2 FYNNEI. This CDR3 has 13 residues. V lost 4 bases and J 1 base, leaving 7 bases between the germline ends. The CDR3 here is CASSGQPNTEAFF. The CDR3 DNA is TGTGCCAGCAGTGGACAGCCGAACACTGAAGCTTTCTTT.